Listed below are T cell receptor beta chains from one sample, sequenced in a study of T-cell reconstitution after alpha-beta-depleted transplantation in children. MiXCR was run by TCRdb on the PCR reads, yielding one entry per CDR3 protein. The profile shows about 610,000 distinct CDR3 sequences, 10% to 13% of them singletons. The source was PBMCs from the stem cell graft donor, collected from the stem cell graft. The source is a human donor who donated a stem cell graft to a child with acute myeloid leukemia. Both conserved end residues are part of each CDR3. A D gene is named only where the DNA matches it firmly. Part of the rows lack a size; the others show once, few, many or a class for expanded clones.

D	V	size	J	CDR3	DNA
.	TRBV12-3/TRBV12-4	.	TRBJ2-1	CASSLGLRIHNEQFF	TGTGCCAGCAGTTTGGGTCTAAGGATCCACAATGAGCAGTTCTTC
.	TRBV9	.	TRBJ1-6	CASAGTVSSLHF	TGTGCCAGCGCCGGGACGGTTTCGTCCCTCCACTTT
.	TRBV7-8	.	TRBJ2-1	CASNQAREQFF	TGTGCCAGCAACCAGGCAAGGGAGCAGTTCTTC
.	TRBV29-1	many	TRBJ2-3	CSVAEGTDTQYF	TGCAGTGTCGCGGAGGGCACAGATACGCAGTATTTT
TRBD2	TRBV27	few	TRBJ2-7	CASSLFGLATYEQYF	TGTGCCAGCAGTTTATTCGGACTAGCCACCTACGAGCAGTACTTC
TRBD2	TRBV20-1	.	TRBJ2-1	CSASAGGPGTYNEQFF	TGCAGTGCTAGTGCGGGAGGGCCGGGAACCTACAATGAGCAGTTCTTC
.	TRBV9	.	TRBJ2-7	CASSVGSTTYEQYF	TGTGCCAGCAGCGTAGGGTCGACCACCTACGAGCAGTACTTC
TRBD2	TRBV20-1	few	TRBJ2-7	CSASILAGSYEQYF	TGCAGTGCTAGTATATTAGCGGGATCCTACGAGCAGTACTTC
.	TRBV6-1	.	TRBJ2-7	CASSEGGWIYEQYF	TGTGCCAGCAGTGAAGGCGGCTGGATTTACGAGCAGTACTTC
.	TRBV12-3/TRBV12-4	many	TRBJ2-1	CATTPTGTVNEQFF	TGTGCCACCACTCCTACCGGGACTGTAAATGAGCAGTTCTTC
TRBD2	TRBV5-1	few	TRBJ2-2	CASSIDSGRAGELFF	TGCGCCAGCAGCATCGATAGCGGGAGGGCCGGGGAGCTGTTTTTT
.	TRBV11-2	.	TRBJ2-3	CASSYERRTDTQYF	TGTGCCAGCAGCTATGAGCGGCGCACAGATACGCAGTATTTT
TRBD1	TRBV2	.	TRBJ2-6	CASTLGQGGSGANVLTF	TGTGCCAGCACACTAGGACAGGGTGGCTCTGGGGCCAACGTCCTGACTTTC
TRBD2	TRBV12-3/TRBV12-4	many	TRBJ2-1	CASTPSGKWNEQFF	TGTGCCAGCACCCCCAGCGGGAAGTGGAATGAGCAGTTCTTC
.	TRBV20-1	few	TRBJ1-5	CSARSGALQNQPQHF	TGCAGTGCTAGATCTGGGGCTCTCCAAAATCAGCCCCAGCATTTT
TRBD1	TRBV20-1	.	TRBJ1-5	CSSGSGRGDRYNQPQHF	TGCAGTTCCGGTTCGGGCCGTGGGGACAGATACAATCAGCCCCAGCATTTT
.	TRBV7-2	.	TRBJ2-7	CASSPGRSGGARYEQYF	TGTGCCAGCAGCCCCGGGCGAAGTGGGGGGGCCCGGTACGAGCAGTACTTC
.	TRBV5-1	few	TRBJ2-1	CASSLKPYALAPQGNEQFF	TGCGCCAGCAGCTTGAAGCCCTACGCGCTAGCGCCACAGGGGAATGAGCAGTTCTTC
TRBD1	TRBV12-3/TRBV12-4	many	TRBJ1-2	CASSFVFDRGRGGYTF	TGTGCCAGCAGTTTTGTATTTGACAGGGGGCGCGGAGGCTACACCTTC
.	TRBV6-5	many	TRBJ1-4	CASSYRSPWTNEKLFF	TGTGCCAGCAGTTACCGCAGCCCATGGACTAATGAAAAACTGTTTTTT
.	TRBV7-9	few	TRBJ2-3	CASSIPTPTASTDTQYF	TGTGCCAGCAGCATACCGACACCGACTGCTAGCACAGATACGCAGTATTTT
.	TRBV20-1	.	TRBJ2-1	CSARNRGTSANEQFF	TGCAGTGCTAGAAATCGCGGGACAAGTGCAAATGAGCAGTTCTTC
TRBD1	TRBV20-1	.	TRBJ2-3	CSARGRTGGADTQYF	TGCAGTGCTAGAGGCCGGACAGGGGGGGCAGATACGCAGTATTTT
.	TRBV29-1	many	TRBJ2-2	CSVGVTGELFF	TGCAGCGTCGGAGTCACAGGGGAGCTGTTTTTT
TRBD1	TRBV29-1	few	TRBJ2-5	CSVDGTGVGETQYF	TGCAGCGTTGACGGGACAGGGGTAGGGGAGACCCAGTACTTC
TRBD1	TRBV12-3/TRBV12-4	.	TRBJ2-7	CASSQGARVNEQYF	TGTGCCAGCAGTCAGGGGGCGAGGGTGAACGAGCAGTACTTC
.	TRBV29-1	.	TRBJ2-7	CSVDSPSSSYEQYF	TGCAGCGTCGACAGCCCTTCTAGCTCCTACGAGCAGTACTTC
.	TRBV7-2	many	TRBJ2-1	CASSLDSMGQFF	TGTGCCAGCAGCCTTGACAGCATGGGGCAGTTCTTC
.	TRBV5-1	.	TRBJ2-7	CASSTGLGTGEQYF	TGCGCCAGCAGCACAGGGTTAGGGACCGGCGAGCAGTACTTC
.	TRBV6-2/TRBV6-3	many	TRBJ2-5	CASRVRETQYF	TGTGCCAGCCGCGTCCGGGAGACCCAGTACTTC
.	TRBV14	.	TRBJ2-1	CASSLLRGPLMGADNEQFF	TGTGCCAGCAGCCTACTCCGGGGCCCCCTGATGGGCGCCGACAATGAGCAGTTCTTC
TRBD2	TRBV10-3	many	TRBJ2-1	CAISPAGDGNEQFF	TGTGCCATCAGTCCAGCGGGAGACGGGAATGAGCAGTTCTTC
.	TRBV18	few	TRBJ2-1	CASSTSSNEQFF	TGTGCCAGCTCAACTAGCTCCAATGAGCAGTTCTTC
TRBD1	TRBV7-2	.	TRBJ2-3	CASSTGVLSTDTQYF	TGTGCCAGCAGCACAGGGGTGCTTAGCACAGATACGCAGTATTTT
.	TRBV20-1	many	TRBJ1-4	CSARDPTNEKLFF	TGCAGTGCTAGGGACCCAACTAATGAAAAACTGTTTTTT
.	TRBV28	few	TRBJ2-3	CASSLSTPRTDTQYF	TGTGCCAGCAGTTTATCCACCCCTCGTACAGATACGCAGTATTTT
.	TRBV19	many	TRBJ2-5	CASSQQGPQETQYF	TGTGCCAGTAGTCAACAGGGACCTCAAGAGACCCAGTACTTC
TRBD2	TRBV18	.	TRBJ2-1	CASSLLGTSGSPFWNEQFF	TGTGCCAGCTCTCTTCTCGGGACTAGCGGGAGTCCGTTTTGGAATGAGCAGTTCTTC
.	TRBV19	few	TRBJ2-7	CASSSRGGTSEQYF	TGTGCCAGTAGTTCCAGGGGCGGGACGTCCGAGCAGTACTTC
.	TRBV29-1	few	TRBJ2-5	CSGGQPQETQYF	TGCAGCGGAGGACAGCCCCAAGAGACCCAGTACTTC